This TCR beta chain emerged from a study of blood T cells in healthy people across ages. Germline CDR1 reads MNHNS; CDR2 reads SASEGT. Trimming took 1 base from V and 4 from J; bases not matched to a gene: 6. There are 16 residues in the CDR3. The second PCR ran about 6 to 12 cycles with a sample-barcoded 5' primer and J-beta primers. A template-switch adaptor with 12 random nucleotides tagged each cDNA molecule. TCRdb reprocessed the 5' RACE reads with MiXCR, giving one entry per CDR3 protein. The repertoire holds hundreds of thousands of distinct CDR3 sequences, with around 32% as singletons. This clonotype was seen at least ten times.

Specimen: blood. This rearrangement joins TRBV6-1 to TRBJ2-7, with TRBD2 identical over 11 bases. The receptor was isolated from a woman of 80 years or more in good health. The CDR3 region is CASSEVEVAGGYEQYF. The DNA of the CDR3 is TGTGCCAGCAGTGAAGTTGAGGTAGCGGGGGGGTACGAGCAGTACTTC.